This TCR beta chain was sequenced during a study of cytomegalovirus exposure and HLA in healthy donors. In the PCR, 60 Vbeta and 13 Jbeta primers were used. Clones were read by immunoSEQ multiplex PCR, and TCRdb kept only the in-frame ones, dropping some. The sample shows 99,000 or so clones, roughly three quarters of them seen only once. Only one count was recorded for this clone. The sequenced sample was PBMCs. This TCR was sampled from a man aged 30 to 45 in good health and CMV-seronegative.

CDR3 region: CASSQDYGVVRGRGYTF. CDR3 coding DNA: TGCGCCAGCAGCCAAGATTATGGGGTCGTCAGGGGTCGGGGCTACACCTTC. The chain carries TRBV4-3 and TRBJ1-2; D might be TRBD1 (6 bases). The CDR3 is 17 residues long. Trimming cost V 0 bases and J 8 bases, with 22 bases left between them. Germline V gene lookup returns CDR1 LGHNA and CDR2 YSLEER.